Each of the 3 T cell receptor beta chains below was sequenced from the same sample in a study of blood T cell repertoires in COVID-19. Profiled with immunoSEQ multiplex PCR; TCRdb holds only in-frame clones, not every one. The sample consists of about 39,000 clones, 70% to 90% of them appearing once. The sequenced sample was peripheral blood. These receptors were obtained from a man between 35 and 55 years old with active COVID-19.

The V call is TRBV6-5, the J call TRBJ2-1, with D tentatively TRBD1 (6 bases). With 6 bases removed from V and 5 bases from J, the gap between germline ends came to 17 bases. The CDR3 runs to 15 residues. The germline V gene encodes CDR1 MNHEY and CDR2 SVGAGI. The CDR3 region is CASRTQGLVHNEQFF. The DNA of the CDR3 is TGTGCCAGCAGGACACAGGGTTTAGTCCACAATGAGCAGTTCTTC.

The chain links TRBV7-8 to TRBJ2-1; 9 nucleotides match TRBD1. Trimming removed 1 base from V and 6 bases from J; junction bases left unmatched: 4. Germline CDR1 and CDR2: SGHVS and FQNEAQ. The CDR3 spans 15 residues. The CDR3 nucleotides are TGTGCCAGCAGCTTAGTGACAGGGGGGGGCAATGAGCAGTTCTTC. It codes for CASSLVTGGGNEQFF.

This chain uses TRBV3-1 (or the pseudogene TRBV3-2) with TRBJ2-5; 8 nucleotides match TRBD2. The V and J ends lost 8 bases and 7 bases, in that order; junction bases with no gene match: 15. Germline V lookup: CDR1 LGHDT, CDR2 YNNKEL (reference sequence). The CDR3 spans 15 residues. Here the CDR3 reads CASDRTGLGQRTQYF. The CDR3 coding sequence is TGTGCCAGCGACCGGACGGGACTAGGGCAACGGACCCAGTACTTC.